These 32 T cell receptor beta chains originate from one sample sequenced in a study of blood T cell repertoires in COVID-19. Sequenced by immunoSEQ multiplex PCR; TCRdb stores in-frame clones only, minus some. This table holds about 80,000 clones, roughly 88% found once. The sample consisted of peripheral blood. These receptors came from a woman of 80 years or more with acute or convalescent COVID-19.

The chain has TRBV5-1 and TRBJ2-2; D is uncertain. V lost 1 base to trimming and J lost 4 bases, with 5 bases between them. Germline CDR1 reads SGHRS; CDR2 reads YFSETQ. This CDR3 has 13 amino acids. This chain's CDR3 is CASSLPGTGELFF. The CDR3 DNA reads TGCGCCAGCAGCTTGCCGGGCACCGGGGAGCTGTTTTTT. Full variable domain (remainder filled in from reference TRBV5-1 and TRBJ2-2): KAGVTQTPRYLIKTRGQQVTLSCSPISGHRSVSWYQQTPGQGLQFLFEYFSETQRNKGNFPGRFSGRQFSNSRSEMNVSTLELGDSALYLCASSLPGTGELFFGEGSRLTVL.

The genes are TRBV18 and TRBJ2-5; maybe TRBD1 (6 bases). V was cut by 3 bases and J by 1 base, with 12 bases left in between. This CDR3 region has 15 residues. CDR1 is KGHSH, CDR2 LQKENI, per germline. CDR3 coding DNA: TGTGCCAGCTCACCTCCGGGGACACCCCAAGAGACCCAGTACTTC. Encoded protein: CASSPPGTPQETQYF.

This rearrangement joins TRBV20-1 to TRBJ2-1; D is possibly TRBD2 (5 bases). CDR1 DFQATT and CDR2 SNEGSKA come from the germline V gene (reference sequence). This CDR3 comprises 10 residues. V was trimmed by 6 bases and J by 10 bases, leaving 10 bases between them. CDR3 sequence: CSALLGEQFF. The CDR3 DNA reads TGCAGTGCCCTACTAGGGGAGCAGTTCTTC.

The chain is built from TRBV7-6 and TRBJ2-5; 9 bases fit TRBD1. The CDR3 has 15 amino acids. Trimming at V came to 1 base and at J to 6 bases, leaving 6 bases not matched to a gene. Germline V gives CDR1 SGHVS, CDR2 FNYEAQ. The CDR3 protein is CASSLGGQGGKTQYF. CDR3 sequence (DNA): TGTGCCAGCAGCTTAGGGGGACAGGGTGGGAAGACCCAGTACTTC.

V gene TRBV7-9 combines with J gene TRBJ2-1; 12 nucleotides match TRBD2. Germline CDR1 is SEHNR and CDR2 is FQNEAQ (reference sequence). V dropped 2 bases and J dropped 0; count of bases not matched to a gene: 5. This CDR3 has 18 residues. CDR3 nucleotide sequence: TGTGCCAGCAGCTTAACTAGCGGGGGGTCTAGCTCCTACAATGAGCAGTTCTTC. Translating gives CASSLTSGGSSSYNEQFF.

The rearrangement uses TRBV30 and TRBJ2-1, with 8 nucleotides matching TRBD2. The J segment lost 7 bases and the V segment lost 0 bases, leaving 2 bases of the junction unmatched. From germline, CDR1 is GTSNPN and CDR2 SVGIG (reference sequence). The CDR3 extends over 13 amino acids. CDR3 nucleotide sequence: TGTGCCTGGAGTGTCGGGGGGGGTAATGAGCAGTTCTTC. Protein: CAWSVGGGNEQFF.

The chain combines TRBV2 with TRBJ2-1; 10 positions match TRBD1. Germline assignment: CDR1 SNHLY and CDR2 FYNNEI. V trimming: 7 bases; J trimming: 6 bases; junction bases outside the gene matches: 6. There are 14 residues in the CDR3. The CDR3, as DNA: TGTGCCAGCAAACCGGGACAGGGGTTCAATGAGCAGTTCTTC. This translates into CASKPGQGFNEQFF.

The genes are TRBV5-5 and TRBJ1-1, with 7 bases fitting TRBD1. Germline assignment: CDR1 SGHKS and CDR2 YYEKEE (reference sequence). J lost 3 bases, V lost 4 bases, and 12 bases had no gene match. This CDR3 is 16 amino acids long. The DNA for the CDR3 is TGTGCCAGCAGCCGGAGTTGGACAGGACCTTACACTGAAGCTTTCTTT. Translating gives CASSRSWTGPYTEAFF.

The chain recombines TRBV18 with TRBJ2-7; 12 bases are shared with TRBD2. This CDR3 is built from 14 residues. Germline CDR1 KGHSH, CDR2 LQKENI. J was trimmed by 6 bases and V by 1 base; bases with no gene match: 1. CDR3 in amino acids: CASSPQLAGGEQYF. The CDR3 nucleotides are TGTGCCAGCTCACCACAACTAGCGGGAGGCGAGCAGTACTTC.

The chain uses TRBV18 and TRBJ1-1; 10 bases agree with TRBD1. The germline CDR1 and CDR2 sequences are KGHSH and LQKENI. This CDR3 has 16 residues. J gave up 2 bases and V 3 bases, and 6 bases lay outside the gene matches. CDR3 in amino acids: CASSPGTGAGNTEAFF. The CDR3 nucleotides read TGTGCCAGCTCACCGGGGACAGGGGCAGGTAACACTGAAGCTTTCTTT.

This sequence joins TRBV30 and TRBJ1-3; D is possibly TRBD1 (5 bases). Between the trimmed V and J ends, which lost 0 bases and 4 bases, there was a span of 13 bases. Germline lookup yields CDR1 GTSNPN and CDR2 SVGIG (reference sequence). The CDR3 contains 15 residues. CDR3 loop: CAWSVGPGGGNTIYF. The CDR3 DNA reads as TGTGCCTGGAGTGTGGGGCCCGGGGGAGGAAACACCATATATTTT.

The chain links TRBV2 to TRBJ2-7; D might be TRBD1 (5 bases). CDR1 is SNHLY, CDR2 FYNNEI, per germline. V was trimmed by 6 bases and J by 6 bases, leaving 15 bases between them. The CDR3 has 13 residues. For the CDR3, the DNA is TGTGCCAGCAGACAGCAGGGTATCGGCGAGCAGTACTTC. This gives the protein CASRQQGIGEQYF.

This clone was seen once. The V gene is TRBV5-6, the J gene TRBJ2-1; possible D gene TRBD2, 6 bases. The CDR3 has 13 residues. The germline gives CDR1 SGHDT, CDR2 YYEEEE. Deletions cut 6 bases from V and 8 bases from J, with 15 bases between. DNA for the CDR3: TGTGCCAGCACCGAGCGGGTATCCTATGAGCAGTTCTTC. This encodes CASTERVSYEQFF.

V gene TRBV19 combines with J gene TRBJ1-1, with TRBD1 matching 10 bases. This CDR3 comprises 16 residues. After removal of 6 bases from V and 1 base from J, the junction contained 8 bases not matched to a gene. Germline loops: CDR1 LNHDA, CDR2 SQIVND (reference sequence). The CDR3 reads CASSTGTGVANTEAFF. The CDR3 DNA is TGTGCCAGTAGCACCGGGACAGGGGTCGCGAACACTGAAGCTTTCTTT.

The rearrangement joins TRBV2 to TRBJ1-4; 8 bases line up with TRBD1. CDR3 length equals 14 residues. V shed 1 base, J shed 6 bases, and the junction held 1 base outside the gene matches. Germline V CDR1 and CDR2: SNHLY, FYNNEI. CDR3 in DNA: TGTGCCAGCAGTGAAGGGACAGGGTATGAAAAACTGTTTTTT. Amino acids: CASSEGTGYEKLFF.

J is TRBJ1-4 and V is TRBV4-3; D is unresolved. Germline loops: CDR1 LGHNA, CDR2 YSLEER. The CDR3 runs to 14 residues. V was cut by 3 bases and J by 8 bases, with 13 bases left in between. As DNA, the CDR3 is TGCGCCAGCAGCCAGGAAGGGAGATCGGAAAAACTGTTTTTT. Translated, it gives CASSQEGRSEKLFF.

The CDR3 DNA follows: TGCGCCAGCAGCCAATCCCAGGGGCCCTACGAGCAGTACTTC. Protein: CASSQSQGPYEQYF. The J gene is TRBJ2-7, the V gene TRBV4-3; D may be TRBD1 (6 bases). V was cut by 2 bases and J by 2 bases, with 10 bases left in between. The CDR3 is made up of 14 amino acids. The germline V gene has CDR1 LGHNA and CDR2 YSLEER.

This clone was detected only a few times. The chain recombines TRBV5-6 with TRBJ1-1, with TRBD1 matching over 7 bases. Germline trimming cut 4 bases from V and 1 base from J; bases unmatched to any gene: 7. The CDR3 contains 15 residues. CDR1 and CDR2 from the germline V gene are SGHDT and YYEEEE. CDR3 residues: CASSHPGQKNTEAFF. As DNA, the CDR3 is TGTGCCAGCAGCCACCCGGGACAGAAGAACACTGAAGCTTTCTTT. The variable domain in full, completed from reference TRBV5-6 and TRBJ1-1, reads DAGVTQSPTHLIKTRGQQVTLRCSPKSGHDTVSWYQQALGQGPQFIFQYYEEEERQRGNFPDRFSGHQFPNYSSELNVNALLLGDSALYLCASSHPGQKNTEAFFGQGTRLTVV.

The chain joins TRBV6-2 or TRBV6-3 to TRBJ1-5; D remains unclear. The CDR3 is made up of 18 amino acids. CDR1 is MNHEY and CDR2 is SVGEGT in the germline V gene. The V end was cut by 0 bases, the J end by 0 bases, with 15 bases between. CDR3 sequence reads: CASSYSKGGSHSNQPQHF. In nucleotides, the CDR3 is TGTGCCAGCAGTTACTCGAAAGGCGGCAGCCATAGCAATCAGCCCCAGCATTTT.

The rearrangement uses TRBV5-8 and TRBJ2-3, with a possible D match to TRBD1 (7 bases). Germline V gene data show CDR1 as SGHTS and CDR2 as YDEGEE. This CDR3 contains 15 residues. V was shortened by 4 bases and J by 0 bases, with 12 bases between the two germline ends. CDR3 amino acids: CASSPPGGSTDTQYF. CDR3 nucleotides: TGTGCCAGCAGCCCCCCAGGGGGGAGCACAGATACGCAGTATTTT.

The chain has TRBV5-5 and TRBJ2-1, with 7 bases matching TRBD2. V shed 5 bases, J shed 0 bases, and the junction held 8 bases outside the gene matches. Germline-derived CDR1 and CDR2 are SGHKS and YYEKEE (reference sequence). This CDR3 region has 16 residues. CDR3 sequence: CASRGSSGLSYNEQFF. CDR3 nucleotide sequence: TGTGCCAGCAGGGGTTCTAGCGGACTCTCCTACAATGAGCAGTTCTTC.

This clone appeared once. The gene calls are TRBV9 and TRBJ2-3; 9 positions agree with TRBD2. CDR1 is SGDLS, CDR2 YYNGEE, per germline. The CDR3 is made up of 15 amino acids. Trimming took 4 bases from V and 2 from J; bases not matched to a gene: 5. CDR3 sequence reads: CASSILAGDTDTQYF. DNA of the CDR3: TGTGCCAGCAGCATCTTAGCGGGGGACACAGATACGCAGTATTTT.

This sequence joins TRBV14 and TRBJ1-1; 8 positions agree with TRBD1. Germline V gene lookup returns CDR1 SGHDN and CDR2 FVKESK. The CDR3 consists of 14 residues. V lost 1 base to trimming and J lost 4 bases; unmatched junction nucleotides: 2. CDR3 sequence (DNA): TGTGCCAGCAGCCAAGTAACAGGGGGCACTGAAGCTTTCTTT. Translation: CASSQVTGGTEAFF. Supplemented by reference TRBV14 and TRBJ1-1, the full variable domain reads EAGVTQFPSHSVIEKGQTVTLRCDPISGHDNLYWYRRVMGKEIKFLLHFVKESKQDESGMPNNRFLAERTGGTYSTLKVQPAELEDSGVYFCASSQVTGGTEAFFGQGTRLTVV.

V usage is TRBV5-1 and J usage is TRBJ2-4; D not resolved. Trimming cost V 4 bases and J 5 bases, with 4 bases left between them. The CDR3 runs 11 residues. CDR1 SGHRS and CDR2 YFSETQ come from the germline V gene. CDR3 DNA sequence: TGCGCCAGCAGCCTACAAAACATTCAGTACTTC. Translated, it gives CASSLQNIQYF.

J is TRBJ1-2 and V is TRBV5-6; 9 bases agree with TRBD1. The ends lost 5 bases at V and 8 bases at J; junction bases unmatched: 10. Per germline, CDR1 SGHDT and CDR2 YYEEEE. The CDR3 is 14 residues long. CDR3 DNA: TGTGCCAGCAGACGACCGGGACAGGGTACGGGCTACACCTTC. Translated: CASRRPGQGTGYTF. Full variable domain (rest looked up from reference TRBV5-6 and TRBJ1-2): DAGVTQSPTHLIKTRGQQVTLRCSPKSGHDTVSWYQQALGQGPQFIFQYYEEEERQRGNFPDRFSGHQFPNYSSELNVNALLLGDSALYLCASRRPGQGTGYTFGSGTRLTVV.

This chain joins TRBV19 and TRBJ1-5; 9 bases are shared with TRBD1. CDR1 and CDR2 (germline): LNHDA, SQIVND (reference sequence). The V segment lost 5 bases and the J segment 0 bases; nucleotides outside the gene matches: 5. This CDR3 contains 16 residues. In nucleotides, the CDR3 is TGTGCCAGTAGTTACGGGACAGGGCGTAGCAATCAGCCCCAGCATTTT. This codes for CASSYGTGRSNQPQHF. Variable domain in full (rest from reference TRBV19 and TRBJ1-5): DGGITQSPKYLFRKEGQNVTLSCEQNLNHDAMYWYRQDPGQGLRLIYYSQIVNDFQKGDIAEGYSVSREKKESFPLTVTSAQKNPTAFYLCASSYGTGRSNQPQHFGDGTRLSIL.

The chain couples TRBV4-2 to TRBJ2-1; 12 nucleotides align to TRBD2. Losses at the gene ends were 0 bases for V and 15 bases for J; bases not matched to a gene: 12. Germline V lookup: CDR1 LGHNA, CDR2 YNFKEQ. The length of the CDR3 is 16 residues. The CDR3 protein is CASSQDLMPSGRVPFF. The CDR3 bases are TGTGCCAGCAGCCAAGATTTGATGCCTAGCGGGAGGGTACCGTTCTTC.

The gene calls are TRBV12-5 and TRBJ2-3; D is unclear. The V gene lost 6 bases and the J gene lost 5 bases, with 9 bases spanning the gap. The CDR3 runs 12 residues. Germline CDR1 reads LGHNT; CDR2 reads FRNRAP. CDR3 in DNA: TGTGCTAGTGGCACTCCGGGAGATACGCAGTATTTT. Residues: CASGTPGDTQYF.

The chain recombines TRBV9 with TRBJ1-3; D not resolved. V was pared by 0 bases and J by 4 bases, with 5 bases between. The germline V gene encodes CDR1 SGDLS and CDR2 YYNGEE. CDR3 length: 13 residues. CDR3 sequence (DNA): TGTGCCAGCAGCGTAGGAGAAGGAAACACCATATATTTT. This codes for CASSVGEGNTIYF.

The genes are TRBV27 and TRBJ1-1; 8 bases align to TRBD1. The germline CDR1 and CDR2 sequences are MNHEY and SMNVEV (reference sequence). Trimming took 5 bases from V and 6 from J; bases not matched to a gene: 11. The CDR3 extends over 15 amino acids. The CDR3 is CASSTGQGGVAEAFF. Here the CDR3 DNA reads TGTGCCAGCAGTACCGGACAGGGTGGTGTGGCTGAAGCTTTCTTT.

This rearrangement joins TRBV18 to TRBJ2-6; 9 bases are shared with TRBD1. Germline V lookup: CDR1 KGHSH, CDR2 LQKENI. With V trimmed by 2 bases and J by 2 bases, 10 bases remained unmatched. CDR3 size: 19 residues. The CDR3 DNA sequence: TGTGCCAGCTCACCAGAGCGGGGACAGGGATATGCTGGGGCCAACGTCCTGACTTTC. It codes for CASSPERGQGYAGANVLTF.

The rearrangement joins TRBV7-9 to TRBJ1-2; D not certain. The germline V gene encodes CDR1 SEHNR and CDR2 FQNEAQ (reference sequence). CDR3 size: 13 residues. The V end was cut by 1 base, the J end by 3 bases, with 6 bases between. CDR3: CASSLEADYGYTF. CDR3 nucleotide sequence: TGTGCCAGCAGCTTAGAGGCGGACTATGGCTACACCTTC. The variable domain in full, with the rest retrieved from reference TRBV7-9 and TRBJ1-2, is DTGVSQNPRHKITKRGQNVTFRCDPISEHNRLYWYRQTLGQGPEFLTYFQNEAQLEKSRLLSDRFSAERPKGSFSTLEIQRTEQGDSAMYLCASSLEADYGYTFGSGTRLTVV.